This is a list of T cell receptor beta chains from one sample in a study of response to subunit inactivated influenza vaccine. TCRdb re-called the RT-PCR reads through MiXCR, storing one row per CDR3 protein. Among approximately 530,000 distinct CDR3 sequences listed, around 8% were seen once. The specimen was PBMCs from blood, collected roughly 24 months after vaccination. These receptor sequences come from a man aged 45 to 70 who received an inactivated influenza vaccine. CDR3s include the opening cysteine and the closing phenylalanine or tryptophan. The order of the fields is CDR3 length, V gene, clone size, J gene, D gene, CDR3 DNA, CDR3 protein. D genes are given only for firm matches. A clone size is listed for some rows: how often the clone was seen (once, few, many), or a class if it is expanded.

CDR3 length: 15
V gene: TRBV18
clone size: few
J gene: TRBJ2-3
D gene: .
CDR3 DNA: TGTGCCAGCTCACCATCGGTCAGAAGCACAGATACGCAGTATTTT
CDR3 protein: CASSPSVRSTDTQYF

CDR3 length: 17
V gene: TRBV7-2
clone size: .
J gene: TRBJ2-1
D gene: .
CDR3 DNA: TGTGCCAGCAGCCCCCACAGTCCAGGCGGACAATACAATGAGCAGTTCTTC
CDR3 protein: CASSPHSPGGQYNEQFF

CDR3 length: 11
V gene: TRBV29-1
clone size: many
J gene: TRBJ2-1
D gene: .
CDR3 DNA: TGCAGCGTCGCTGGAGGGTATGAGCAGTTCTTC
CDR3 protein: CSVAGGYEQFF

CDR3 length: 14
V gene: TRBV11-2
clone size: .
J gene: TRBJ2-1
D gene: .
CDR3 DNA: TGTGCCAGCAGCCGTGCGGGGGCGAGGAATGAGCAGTTCTTC
CDR3 protein: CASSRAGARNEQFF

CDR3 length: 13
V gene: TRBV9
clone size: many
J gene: TRBJ2-3
D gene: .
CDR3 DNA: TGTGCCAGCAGCGTAGCTACGACAGATACGCAGTATTTT
CDR3 protein: CASSVATTDTQYF

CDR3 length: 13
V gene: TRBV7-8
clone size: many
J gene: TRBJ1-2
D gene: TRBD1
CDR3 DNA: TGTGCCAGCAGCCCTAGACAGGGGCGCGGCTACACCTTC
CDR3 protein: CASSPRQGRGYTF

CDR3 length: 16
V gene: TRBV20-1
clone size: few
J gene: TRBJ2-4
D gene: TRBD2
CDR3 DNA: TGCAGTGCTAGATCTAGACTAGCGGGAACCAAAAACATTCAGTACTTC
CDR3 protein: CSARSRLAGTKNIQYF

CDR3 length: 15
V gene: TRBV24-1
clone size: .
J gene: TRBJ2-3
D gene: TRBD1
CDR3 DNA: TGTGCCACCAGTGACCGACAGGGGGGCACAGATACGCAGTATTTT
CDR3 protein: CATSDRQGGTDTQYF

CDR3 length: 14
V gene: TRBV4-1
clone size: .
J gene: TRBJ2-5
D gene: TRBD1
CDR3 DNA: TGCGCCAGCAGCCAAAGGGACAGGGAAGGGACCCAGTACTTC
CDR3 protein: CASSQRDREGTQYF

CDR3 length: 16
V gene: TRBV4-2
clone size: .
J gene: TRBJ1-4
D gene: .
CDR3 DNA: TGTGCCAGCAGCCAAACAAACAGGAACCTAAATGAAAAACTGTTTTTT
CDR3 protein: CASSQTNRNLNEKLFF

CDR3 length: 15
V gene: TRBV20-1
clone size: .
J gene: TRBJ2-3
D gene: .
CDR3 DNA: TGCAGGGTAACTCGGGGGGCGGCGCGCACAGATACGCAGTATTTT
CDR3 protein: CRVTRGAARTDTQYF

CDR3 length: 13
V gene: TRBV3-1
clone size: .
J gene: TRBJ1-1
D gene: .
CDR3 DNA: TGTGCCAGCAGCCAAGCGGAGGGGACTGAAGCTTTCTTT
CDR3 protein: CASSQAEGTEAFF

CDR3 length: 17
V gene: TRBV7-6
clone size: .
J gene: TRBJ2-7
D gene: TRBD2
CDR3 DNA: TGTGCCAGCAGCTTAGCGGTTTCGGGGACTAGCAGCTACGAGCAGTACTTC
CDR3 protein: CASSLAVSGTSSYEQYF

CDR3 length: 13
V gene: TRBV20-1
clone size: few
J gene: TRBJ2-1
D gene: .
CDR3 DNA: TGCAGTGCTAGTCCCCCTGGGGCCCATGAGCAGTTCTTC
CDR3 protein: CSASPPGAHEQFF

CDR3 length: 16
V gene: TRBV5-1
clone size: .
J gene: TRBJ2-1
D gene: TRBD2
CDR3 DNA: TGCGCCAGCAGCTTACTTATAAGCGGGGTGTACAATGAGCAGTTCTTC
CDR3 protein: CASSLLISGVYNEQFF

CDR3 length: 13
V gene: TRBV29-1
clone size: .
J gene: TRBJ2-1
D gene: TRBD2
CDR3 DNA: TGCAGCGTCCTAGCGGATTCCTACAATGAGCAGTTCTTC
CDR3 protein: CSVLADSYNEQFF

CDR3 length: 14
V gene: TRBV20-1
clone size: .
J gene: TRBJ1-5
D gene: .
CDR3 DNA: TGCAGTGCTAGAAGAACAGGGAGGGATCAGCCCCAGCATTTT
CDR3 protein: CSARRTGRDQPQHF

CDR3 length: 16
V gene: TRBV24-1
clone size: many
J gene: TRBJ2-1
D gene: .
CDR3 DNA: TGTGCCACCAGTGATGAATGGGGGGCGGAAGTCGATGAGCAGTTCTTC
CDR3 protein: CATSDEWGAEVDEQFF

CDR3 length: 16
V gene: TRBV9
clone size: .
J gene: TRBJ2-2
D gene: .
CDR3 DNA: TGTGCCAGCAGCGTAGGGATTAGGGAGGCGGACGGGGAGCTGTTTTTT
CDR3 protein: CASSVGIREADGELFF

CDR3 length: 16
V gene: TRBV6-1
clone size: many
J gene: TRBJ2-7
D gene: TRBD1
CDR3 DNA: TGTGCCAGCAGACGCAGTATGGACAGGGGTGCCTACGAGCAGTACTTC
CDR3 protein: CASRRSMDRGAYEQYF

CDR3 length: 15
V gene: TRBV7-9
clone size: few
J gene: TRBJ2-7
D gene: TRBD1
CDR3 DNA: TGTGCCAGCAGCCACCTTCCGGGACAGGGTGGGAAGCAGTACTTC
CDR3 protein: CASSHLPGQGGKQYF

CDR3 length: 13
V gene: TRBV5-5
clone size: .
J gene: TRBJ2-1
D gene: .
CDR3 DNA: TGTGCCAGCAGCCCTTGGGCCATCTGTGAGCAGTTCTTC
CDR3 protein: CASSPWAICEQFF

CDR3 length: 18
V gene: TRBV7-8
clone size: many
J gene: TRBJ2-2
D gene: TRBD2
CDR3 DNA: TGTGCCAGCAGCTTAATGGTTCCCGGGGGGGATATGGCCGGGGAGCTGTTTTTT
CDR3 protein: CASSLMVPGGDMAGELFF

CDR3 length: 14
V gene: TRBV7-2
clone size: few
J gene: TRBJ2-2
D gene: .
CDR3 DNA: TGTGCCAGCACCCGACAGCTTAACACCGGGGAGCTGTTTTTT
CDR3 protein: CASTRQLNTGELFF

CDR3 length: 15
V gene: TRBV5-4
clone size: few
J gene: TRBJ1-2
D gene: .
CDR3 DNA: TGTGCCAGCAGCTTGGACGGAGGGACCAACTATGGCTACACCTTC
CDR3 protein: CASSLDGGTNYGYTF

CDR3 length: 14
V gene: TRBV5-6
clone size: .
J gene: TRBJ1-5
D gene: .
CDR3 DNA: TGTGCCAGCAGCCCCGGGATAGACTATCAGCCCCAGCATTTT
CDR3 protein: CASSPGIDYQPQHF

CDR3 length: 12
V gene: TRBV6-4
clone size: few
J gene: TRBJ1-5
D gene: .
CDR3 DNA: TGTGCCAGCAGTCTACAGAATCAGCCCCAGCATTTT
CDR3 protein: CASSLQNQPQHF

CDR3 length: 16
V gene: TRBV12-3/TRBV12-4
clone size: many
J gene: TRBJ2-7
D gene: .
CDR3 DNA: TGTGCCAGCAGTCTCACGGGCACGATACTAAATTACGAGCAGTACTTC
CDR3 protein: CASSLTGTILNYEQYF

CDR3 length: 14
V gene: TRBV20-1
clone size: few
J gene: TRBJ2-3
D gene: .
CDR3 DNA: TGCAGTGCTGTCCGGACAGTCCTCACAGATACGCAGTATTTT
CDR3 protein: CSAVRTVLTDTQYF

CDR3 length: 17
V gene: TRBV5-5
clone size: .
J gene: TRBJ2-1
D gene: .
CDR3 DNA: TGTGCCAGCAGCTTGGTACCAGGGAGGAGCTCCTACAATGAGCAGTTCTTC
CDR3 protein: CASSLVPGRSSYNEQFF

CDR3 length: 16
V gene: TRBV7-9
clone size: .
J gene: TRBJ1-2
D gene: .
CDR3 DNA: TGTGCCAGCAGCACTCCCCCCACGGGCTTTAACTATGGCTACACCTTC
CDR3 protein: CASSTPPTGFNYGYTF

CDR3 length: 15
V gene: TRBV12-3/TRBV12-4
clone size: few
J gene: TRBJ2-1
D gene: .
CDR3 DNA: TGTGCCAGCAGACCGGACTGGAACCCCCTCAATGAGCAGTTCTTC
CDR3 protein: CASRPDWNPLNEQFF

CDR3 length: 17
V gene: TRBV7-2
clone size: many
J gene: TRBJ2-2
D gene: TRBD1
CDR3 DNA: TGTGCCAGCAGCTCTAGACCGGGGACAGCCCACACCGGGGAGCTGTTTTTT
CDR3 protein: CASSSRPGTAHTGELFF

CDR3 length: 13
V gene: TRBV6-2/TRBV6-3
clone size: many
J gene: TRBJ1-1
D gene: .
CDR3 DNA: TGTGCCAGCAGACAACAGGCGAACACTGAAGCTTTCTTT
CDR3 protein: CASRQQANTEAFF

CDR3 length: 13
V gene: TRBV5-1
clone size: many
J gene: TRBJ2-3
D gene: .
CDR3 DNA: TGCGCCAGCAGCGACGGACGGGAGGATACGCAGTATTTT
CDR3 protein: CASSDGREDTQYF

CDR3 length: 12
V gene: TRBV6-6
clone size: .
J gene: TRBJ2-7
D gene: TRBD2
CDR3 DNA: TGTGGAGCCTCTAGCGGGAGAGTCGAGCAGTACTTC
CDR3 protein: CGASSGRVEQYF

CDR3 length: 14
V gene: TRBV29-1
clone size: .
J gene: TRBJ2-7
D gene: TRBD2
CDR3 DNA: TGCAGCGTTGTTCAGGGAGGGAGCTCCTACGAGCAGTACTTC
CDR3 protein: CSVVQGGSSYEQYF

CDR3 length: 14
V gene: TRBV20-1
clone size: many
J gene: TRBJ1-2
D gene: TRBD1
CDR3 DNA: TGCAGTGCTAGAGAGGACAGGGGCAACTATGGCTACACCTTC
CDR3 protein: CSAREDRGNYGYTF

CDR3 length: 16
V gene: TRBV10-3
clone size: .
J gene: TRBJ2-1
D gene: TRBD2
CDR3 DNA: TGTGCCATCAGTGATGGTAGCGGGAACACCTACAATGAGCAGTTCTTC
CDR3 protein: CAISDGSGNTYNEQFF

CDR3 length: 16
V gene: TRBV29-1
clone size: few
J gene: TRBJ2-6
D gene: .
CDR3 DNA: TGCAGCGTTGATTTCTCGGGCCACTCTGGGGCCAACGTCCTGACTTTC
CDR3 protein: CSVDFSGHSGANVLTF

CDR3 length: 11
V gene: TRBV12-3/TRBV12-4
clone size: few
J gene: TRBJ2-1
D gene: TRBD1
CDR3 DNA: TGTGCCAGCAGTTTTGGACAGGGTCAGTTCTTC
CDR3 protein: CASSFGQGQFF

CDR3 length: 13
V gene: TRBV6-5
clone size: few
J gene: TRBJ1-1
D gene: .
CDR3 DNA: TGTGCCAGCAGTTACTCGCGGGAGGCACGAGCTTTCTTT
CDR3 protein: CASSYSREARAFF

CDR3 length: 14
V gene: TRBV5-1
clone size: .
J gene: TRBJ2-5
D gene: .
CDR3 DNA: TGCGCCAGCAGCAACGGGGGTATCCGTGAGACCCAGTACTTC
CDR3 protein: CASSNGGIRETQYF

CDR3 length: 14
V gene: TRBV6-1
clone size: many
J gene: TRBJ2-1
D gene: .
CDR3 DNA: TGTGCCAGCAGCCGCAGCGGCTCCTACAATGAGCAGTTCTTC
CDR3 protein: CASSRSGSYNEQFF

CDR3 length: 17
V gene: TRBV11-2
clone size: .
J gene: TRBJ2-7
D gene: .
CDR3 DNA: TGTGCCAGCAGCTTCGTTCAAACGAGGCGTATCTCCTACGAGCAGTACTTC
CDR3 protein: CASSFVQTRRISYEQYF

CDR3 length: 14
V gene: TRBV7-9
clone size: .
J gene: TRBJ2-3
D gene: .
CDR3 DNA: TGTGCCAGCTGGTCTTCACAGTTCACAGATACGCAGTATTTT
CDR3 protein: CASWSSQFTDTQYF

CDR3 length: 14
V gene: TRBV27
clone size: .
J gene: TRBJ2-7
D gene: TRBD2
CDR3 DNA: TGTGCCAGCAGGGAAGGACTAGCGGCATACGAGGAGTACTTC
CDR3 protein: CASREGLAAYEEYF

CDR3 length: 14
V gene: TRBV4-2
clone size: .
J gene: TRBJ1-2
D gene: .
CDR3 DNA: TGTGCCAGCAGCCAATTGGAGGGGCCCTATGGCTACACCTTC
CDR3 protein: CASSQLEGPYGYTF

CDR3 length: 14
V gene: TRBV20-1
clone size: few
J gene: TRBJ2-1
D gene: .
CDR3 DNA: TGCAGTGCTATAGGCGGCGCGGCCTCTAATGAGCAGTTCTTC
CDR3 protein: CSAIGGAASNEQFF

CDR3 length: 15
V gene: TRBV28
clone size: few
J gene: TRBJ1-1
D gene: .
CDR3 DNA: TGTGCCAGCAGTTTAATTCAGGAACCGAACACTGAAGCTTTCTTT
CDR3 protein: CASSLIQEPNTEAFF

CDR3 length: 17
V gene: TRBV13
clone size: few
J gene: TRBJ2-3
D gene: .
CDR3 DNA: TGTGCCAGCAGCTTAGCAGGGCGTGGTCGAGTGGCAGATACGCAGTATTTT
CDR3 protein: CASSLAGRGRVADTQYF

CDR3 length: 15
V gene: TRBV20-1
clone size: few
J gene: TRBJ2-7
D gene: TRBD2
CDR3 DNA: TGCAGTGCTAGAGATGGTACTAGCGGTAAGATTGGGCAGTACTTC
CDR3 protein: CSARDGTSGKIGQYF

CDR3 length: 14
V gene: TRBV20-1
clone size: .
J gene: TRBJ1-2
D gene: .
CDR3 DNA: TGCAGTGCTAGAGTGGGGGGGCTGCACTATGGCTACACCTTC
CDR3 protein: CSARVGGLHYGYTF

CDR3 length: 16
V gene: TRBV7-8
clone size: many
J gene: TRBJ1-1
D gene: .
CDR3 DNA: TGTGCCAGCAGCTTAGCCCCCCAGGGGCGGCACACTGAAGCTTTCTTT
CDR3 protein: CASSLAPQGRHTEAFF

CDR3 length: 16
V gene: TRBV6-5
clone size: many
J gene: TRBJ2-2
D gene: .
CDR3 DNA: TGTGCCAGCAGAAGCAGGGGTTCCCCGAACACCGGGGAGCTGTTTTTT
CDR3 protein: CASRSRGSPNTGELFF

CDR3 length: 16
V gene: TRBV7-9
clone size: .
J gene: TRBJ2-1
D gene: TRBD2
CDR3 DNA: TGTGCCAGCAGCTTATCCGGACTAGCGGGAGTCCCCGAGCAGTTCTTC
CDR3 protein: CASSLSGLAGVPEQFF

CDR3 length: 16
V gene: TRBV6-2/TRBV6-3
clone size: few
J gene: TRBJ2-3
D gene: TRBD1
CDR3 DNA: TGTGCCAGCATTCCTCGACAGGGCTTTGGCACAGATACGCAGTATTTT
CDR3 protein: CASIPRQGFGTDTQYF

CDR3 length: 14
V gene: TRBV5-1
clone size: few
J gene: TRBJ1-6
D gene: .
CDR3 DNA: TGCGCCAGCAGCCTGGACAGTCCCCCTTCACCCCTCCACTTT
CDR3 protein: CASSLDSPPSPLHF

CDR3 length: 13
V gene: TRBV28
clone size: few
J gene: TRBJ2-7
D gene: TRBD1
CDR3 DNA: TGTGCCAGCTTTGGACAGGGAGGTCGCGAGCAGTACTTC
CDR3 protein: CASFGQGGREQYF

CDR3 length: 12
V gene: TRBV7-9
clone size: few
J gene: TRBJ1-1
D gene: .
CDR3 DNA: TGTGCCAGCAGCTTAGGGGGTGATGAAGCTTTCTTT
CDR3 protein: CASSLGGDEAFF